This T cell receptor beta chain was profiled in a study of cytomegalovirus exposure and HLA in healthy donors. General study findings and limits: There were approximately 150 TCR beta chains listed as cytomegalovirus-associated. Highest at DRB1 and lowest at HLA-C, TCR association rates differed among HLA loci in a later analysis.

The PCR used 60 Vbeta and 13 Jbeta primers. Profiled with immunoSEQ multiplex PCR; TCRdb holds only in-frame clones, not every one. The sample consists of fewer than 150,000 clones, roughly 80% of them appearing once. This clone was counted a few times. Its antigen remains unknown. The CDR3 is 20 residues long. The germline V gene encodes CDR1 LNHNV and CDR2 YYDKDF (reference sequence). Trimming removed 0 bases from V and 0 bases from J, with 21 bases in between. The clonotype was recovered from a man aged 35 to 55 in good health and CMV-seropositive. Sequenced sample: PBMCs. V and J are TRBV15 and TRBJ1-3; no firm D call. CDR3 in DNA: TGTGCCACCAGCAGAGAATCCGCGACTTCCTCTCTGAGCTCTGGAAACACCATATATTTT. It translates to CATSRESATSSLSSGNTIYF.